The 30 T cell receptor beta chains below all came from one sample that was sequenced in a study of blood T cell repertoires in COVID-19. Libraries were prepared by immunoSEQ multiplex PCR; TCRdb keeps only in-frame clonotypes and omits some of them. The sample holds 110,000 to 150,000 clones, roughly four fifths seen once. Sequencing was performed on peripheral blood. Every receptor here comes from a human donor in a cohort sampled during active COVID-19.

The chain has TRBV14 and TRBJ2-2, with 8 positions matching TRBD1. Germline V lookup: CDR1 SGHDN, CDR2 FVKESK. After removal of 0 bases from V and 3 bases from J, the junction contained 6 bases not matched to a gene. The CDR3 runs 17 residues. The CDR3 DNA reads TGTGCCAGCAGCCAAGATCGGGGGACAGGACACACCGGGGAGCTGTTTTTT. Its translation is CASSQDRGTGHTGELFF.

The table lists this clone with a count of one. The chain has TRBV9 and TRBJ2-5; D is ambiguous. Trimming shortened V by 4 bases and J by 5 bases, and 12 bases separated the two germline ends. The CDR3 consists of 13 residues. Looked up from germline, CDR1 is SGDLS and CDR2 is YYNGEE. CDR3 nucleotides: TGTGCCAGCAGCCCCGCCGGGTCGGAGACCCAGTACTTC. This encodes CASSPAGSETQYF.

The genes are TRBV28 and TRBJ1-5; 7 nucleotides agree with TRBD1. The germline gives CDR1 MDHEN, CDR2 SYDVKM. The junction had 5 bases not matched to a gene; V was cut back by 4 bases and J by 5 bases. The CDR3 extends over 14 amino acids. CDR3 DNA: TGTGCCAGCAGTTCGGGACAGTTTCATCAGCCCCAGCATTTT. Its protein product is CASSSGQFHQPQHF.

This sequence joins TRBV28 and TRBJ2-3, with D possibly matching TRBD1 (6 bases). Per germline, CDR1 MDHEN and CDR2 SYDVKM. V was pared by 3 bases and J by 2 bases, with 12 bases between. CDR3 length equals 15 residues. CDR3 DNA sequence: TGTGCCAGCAGTTTCTACGGGACATCCACAGATACGCAGTATTTT. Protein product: CASSFYGTSTDTQYF.

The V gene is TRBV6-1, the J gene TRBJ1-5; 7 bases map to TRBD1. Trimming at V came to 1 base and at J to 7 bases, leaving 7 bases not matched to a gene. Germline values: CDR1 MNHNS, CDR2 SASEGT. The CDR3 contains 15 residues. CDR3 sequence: CASSEVNRGRQPQHF. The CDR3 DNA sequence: TGTGCCAGCAGTGAAGTAAACAGGGGCAGGCAGCCCCAGCATTTT.

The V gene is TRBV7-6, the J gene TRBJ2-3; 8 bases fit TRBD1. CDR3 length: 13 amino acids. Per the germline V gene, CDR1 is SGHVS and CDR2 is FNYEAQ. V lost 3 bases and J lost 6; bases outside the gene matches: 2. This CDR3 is CASSFRQGDTQYF. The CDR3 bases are TGTGCCAGCAGCTTTAGACAGGGGGATACGCAGTATTTT.

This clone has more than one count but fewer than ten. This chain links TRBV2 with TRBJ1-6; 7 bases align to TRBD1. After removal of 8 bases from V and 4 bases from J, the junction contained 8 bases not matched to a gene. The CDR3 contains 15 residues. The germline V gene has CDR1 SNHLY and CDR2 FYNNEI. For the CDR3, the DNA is TGTGCCAGCCGCCCGGGGACAGATTATAATTCACCCCTCCACTTT. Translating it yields CASRPGTDYNSPLHF.

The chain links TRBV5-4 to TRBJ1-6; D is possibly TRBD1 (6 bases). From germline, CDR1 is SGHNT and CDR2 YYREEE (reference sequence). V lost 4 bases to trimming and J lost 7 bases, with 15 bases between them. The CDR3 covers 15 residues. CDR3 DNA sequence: TGTGCCAGCAGCCCCGGGGGCGGGAGCAATTCACCCCTCCACTTT. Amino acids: CASSPGGGSNSPLHF.

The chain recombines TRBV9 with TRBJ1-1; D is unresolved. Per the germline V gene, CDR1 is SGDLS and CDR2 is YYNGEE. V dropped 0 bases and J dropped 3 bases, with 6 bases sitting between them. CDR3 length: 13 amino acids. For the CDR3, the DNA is TGTGCCAGCAGCGTAGAACTGGACACTGAAGCTTTCTTT. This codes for CASSVELDTEAFF.

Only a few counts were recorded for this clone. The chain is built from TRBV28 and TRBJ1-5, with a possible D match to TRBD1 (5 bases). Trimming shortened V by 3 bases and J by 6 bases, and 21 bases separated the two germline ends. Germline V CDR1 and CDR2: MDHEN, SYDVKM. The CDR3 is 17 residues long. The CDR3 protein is CASSFGQLWTGGQPQHF. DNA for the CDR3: TGTGCCAGCAGTTTTGGTCAGTTATGGACGGGGGGTCAGCCCCAGCATTTT.

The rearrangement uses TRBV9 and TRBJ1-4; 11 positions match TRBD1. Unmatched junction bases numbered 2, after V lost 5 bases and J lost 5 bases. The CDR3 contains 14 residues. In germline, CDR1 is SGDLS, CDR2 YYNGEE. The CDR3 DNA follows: TGTGCCAGCAGTGGGACAGGGGGGAATGAAAAACTGTTTTTT. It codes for CASSGTGGNEKLFF.

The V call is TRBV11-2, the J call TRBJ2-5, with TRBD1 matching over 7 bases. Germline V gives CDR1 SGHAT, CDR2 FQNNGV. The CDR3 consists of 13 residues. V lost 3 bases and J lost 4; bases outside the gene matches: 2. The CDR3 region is CASSFRQGETQYF. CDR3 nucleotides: TGTGCCAGCAGCTTCCGACAGGGAGAGACCCAGTACTTC. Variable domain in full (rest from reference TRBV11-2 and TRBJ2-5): EAGVAQSPRYKIIEKRQSVAFWCNPISGHATLYWYQQILGQGPKLLIQFQNNGVVDDSQLPKDRFSAERLKGVDSTLKIQPAKLEDSAVYLCASSFRQGETQYFGPGTRLLVL.

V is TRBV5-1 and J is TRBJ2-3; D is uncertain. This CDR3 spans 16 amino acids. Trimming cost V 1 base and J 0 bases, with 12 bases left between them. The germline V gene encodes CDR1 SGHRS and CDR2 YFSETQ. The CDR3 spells CASSLSSLQSTDTQYF. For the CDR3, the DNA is TGCGCCAGCAGCTTGAGTTCCCTCCAGAGCACAGATACGCAGTATTTT.

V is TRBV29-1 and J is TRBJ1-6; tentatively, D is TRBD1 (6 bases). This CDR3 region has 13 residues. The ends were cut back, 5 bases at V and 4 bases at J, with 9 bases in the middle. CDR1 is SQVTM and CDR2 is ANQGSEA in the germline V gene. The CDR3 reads CSVRDIYNSPLHF. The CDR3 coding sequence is TGCAGCGTTCGGGACATTTATAATTCACCCCTCCACTTT.

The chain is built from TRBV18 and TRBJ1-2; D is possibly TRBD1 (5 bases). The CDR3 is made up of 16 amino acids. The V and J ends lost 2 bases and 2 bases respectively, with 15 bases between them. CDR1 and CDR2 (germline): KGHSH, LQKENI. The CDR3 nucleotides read TGTGCCAGCTCACCATTTGGAGGGGTGGTGAACTATGGCTACACCTTC. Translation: CASSPFGGVVNYGYTF.

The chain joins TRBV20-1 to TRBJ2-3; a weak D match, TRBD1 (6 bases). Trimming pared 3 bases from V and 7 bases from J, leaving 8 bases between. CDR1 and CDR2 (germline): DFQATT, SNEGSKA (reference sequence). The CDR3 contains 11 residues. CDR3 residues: CSASRGNTQYF. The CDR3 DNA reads TGCAGTGCTAGTAGGGGGAATACGCAGTATTTT.

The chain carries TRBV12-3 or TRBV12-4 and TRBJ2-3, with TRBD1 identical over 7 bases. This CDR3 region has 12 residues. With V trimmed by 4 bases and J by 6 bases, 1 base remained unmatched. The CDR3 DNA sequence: TGTGCCAGCAGTTACAGGGGCGATACGCAGTATTTT. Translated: CASSYRGDTQYF.

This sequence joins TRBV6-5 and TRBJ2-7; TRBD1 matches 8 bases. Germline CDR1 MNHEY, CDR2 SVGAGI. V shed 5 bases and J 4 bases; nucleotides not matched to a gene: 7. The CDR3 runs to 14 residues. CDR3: CASSRRTGSYEQYF. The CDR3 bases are TGTGCCAGCAGTCGACGGACAGGGTCTTACGAGCAGTACTTC.

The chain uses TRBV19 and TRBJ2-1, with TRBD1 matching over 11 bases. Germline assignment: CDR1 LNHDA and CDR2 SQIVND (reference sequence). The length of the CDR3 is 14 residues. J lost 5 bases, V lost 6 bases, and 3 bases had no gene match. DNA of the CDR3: TGTGCCAGTAGACTGGACAGGGGGCACAATGAGCAGTTCTTC. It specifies CASRLDRGHNEQFF.

In DNA form, the CDR3 reads TGTGCCAGCAGCCAAGATATGACACCTGGAAACACCATATATTTT. It codes for CASSQDMTPGNTIYF. The chain has TRBV3-1 (or the pseudogene TRBV3-2) and TRBJ1-3, with unresolved D. V dropped 0 bases and J dropped 2 bases, with 8 bases sitting between them. Looked up from germline, CDR1 is LGHDT and CDR2 is YNNKEL (reference sequence). This CDR3 is 15 amino acids long.

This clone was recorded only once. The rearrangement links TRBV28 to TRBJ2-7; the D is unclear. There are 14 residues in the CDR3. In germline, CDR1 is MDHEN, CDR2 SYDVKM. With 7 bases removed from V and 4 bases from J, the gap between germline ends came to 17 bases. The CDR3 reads CASTPERIAYEQYF. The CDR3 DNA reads TGTGCCAGCACCCCCGAGAGAATTGCTTACGAGCAGTACTTC.

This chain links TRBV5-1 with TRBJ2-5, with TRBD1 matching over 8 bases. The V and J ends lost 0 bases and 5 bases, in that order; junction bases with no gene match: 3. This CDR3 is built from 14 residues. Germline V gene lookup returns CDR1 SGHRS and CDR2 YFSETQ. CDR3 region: CASSLAGGLETQYF. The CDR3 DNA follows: TGCGCCAGCAGCTTGGCAGGGGGCCTCGAGACCCAGTACTTC. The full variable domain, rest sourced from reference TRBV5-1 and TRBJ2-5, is KAGVTQTPRYLIKTRGQQVTLSCSPISGHRSVSWYQQTPGQGLQFLFEYFSETQRNKGNFPGRFSGRQFSNSRSEMNVSTLELGDSALYLCASSLAGGLETQYFGPGTRLLVL.

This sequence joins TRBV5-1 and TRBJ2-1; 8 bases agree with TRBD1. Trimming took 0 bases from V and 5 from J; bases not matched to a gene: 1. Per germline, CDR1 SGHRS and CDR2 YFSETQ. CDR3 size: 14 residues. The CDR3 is CASSLATGDNEQFF. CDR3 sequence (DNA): TGCGCCAGCAGCTTGGCGACAGGGGACAATGAGCAGTTCTTC.

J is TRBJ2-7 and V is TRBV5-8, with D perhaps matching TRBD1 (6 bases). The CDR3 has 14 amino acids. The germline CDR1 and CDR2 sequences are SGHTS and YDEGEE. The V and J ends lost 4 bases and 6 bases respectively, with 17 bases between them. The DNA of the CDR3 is TGTGCCAGCAGCCGCGGACAGACGTGGGGCGAGCAGTACTTC. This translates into CASSRGQTWGEQYF.

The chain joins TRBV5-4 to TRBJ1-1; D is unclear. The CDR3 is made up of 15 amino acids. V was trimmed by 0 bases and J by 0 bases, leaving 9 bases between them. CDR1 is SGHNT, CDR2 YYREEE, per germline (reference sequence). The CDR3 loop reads CASSLEPGLNTEAFF. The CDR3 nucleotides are TGTGCCAGCAGCTTGGAGCCAGGTTTGAACACTGAAGCTTTCTTT.

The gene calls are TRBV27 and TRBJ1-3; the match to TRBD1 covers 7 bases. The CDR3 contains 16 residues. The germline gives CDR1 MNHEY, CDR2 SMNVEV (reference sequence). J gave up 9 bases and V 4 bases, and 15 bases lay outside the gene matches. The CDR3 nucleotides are TGTGCCAGCAGTTCGCCACGGACAGGTCACCTGGGCACCATATATTTT. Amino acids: CASSSPRTGHLGTIYF.

The CDR3 DNA reads TGTGCCAGCAGCTTAGATGGGGCGAACAACAATCAGCCCCAGCATTTT. Protein product: CASSLDGANNNQPQHF. The gene calls are TRBV5-4 and TRBJ1-5, with D possibly being TRBD1 (5 bases). The CDR3 covers 16 residues. V dropped 2 bases and J dropped 3 bases, with 15 bases sitting between them. Germline V gene lookup returns CDR1 SGHNT and CDR2 YYREEE (reference sequence).

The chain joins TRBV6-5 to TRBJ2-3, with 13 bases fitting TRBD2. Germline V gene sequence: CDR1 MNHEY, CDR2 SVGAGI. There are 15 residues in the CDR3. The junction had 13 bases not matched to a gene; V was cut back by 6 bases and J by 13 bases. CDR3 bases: TGTGCCAGCAGAAAGCCGGGACTAGCGGGACAGGGGGAGTATTTT. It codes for CASRKPGLAGQGEYF.

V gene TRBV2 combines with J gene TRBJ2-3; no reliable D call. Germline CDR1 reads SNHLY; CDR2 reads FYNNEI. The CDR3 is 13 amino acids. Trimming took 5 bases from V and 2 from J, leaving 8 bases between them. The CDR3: CASSSEHTDTQYF. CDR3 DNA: TGTGCCAGCAGTTCGGAGCACACAGATACGCAGTATTTT.

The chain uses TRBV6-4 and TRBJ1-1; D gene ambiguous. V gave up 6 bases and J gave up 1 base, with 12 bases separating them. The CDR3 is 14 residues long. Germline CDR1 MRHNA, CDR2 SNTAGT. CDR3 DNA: TGTGCCAGCAGGGCGGGTAACAAGAACACTGAAGCTTTCTTT. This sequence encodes CASRAGNKNTEAFF.